These T cell receptor beta chains were read from a single sample in a study of T cells after yellow fever vaccination. Each CDR3 protein gets one entry after TCRdb re-called the 5' RACE reads with MiXCR. This table has hundreds of thousands of distinct CDR3 sequences, 8% to 10% appearing once. Source: PBMCs, taken on the day of the first yellow fever vaccination. Every receptor here comes from a man aged 18 to 30 who received the YFV17D yellow fever vaccine. The CDR3 runs from the conserved cysteine through the conserved F or W. D genes are given only for firm matches. Clone size is shown for a subset of rows, as once, few, many or a class of expanded clone.

j_gene	abundance	v_gene	d_gene	CDR3aa	CDR3nt
TRBJ1-4	NA	TRBV5-1	NA	CASTSGWDKRNEKLFF	TGCGCCAGCACTTCCGGTTGGGACAAACGGAATGAAAAACTGTTTTTT
TRBJ1-2	NA	TRBV4-2	NA	CASSQLTLGYTF	TGTGCCAGCAGCCAATTAACCCTGGGCTACACCTTC
TRBJ2-1	NA	TRBV10-3	TRBD2	CAISARLAGEGNEQFF	TGTGCCATCAGTGCGCGACTAGCGGGGGAGGGTAATGAGCAGTTCTTC
TRBJ2-5	many	TRBV15	TRBD1	CATSIDRGSETQYF	TGTGCCACCAGCATCGACAGGGGTTCGGAGACCCAGTACTTC
TRBJ2-7	once	TRBV3-1	TRBD1	CASSHHRTGSYEQYF	TGTGCCAGCAGCCACCACCGGACAGGGTCCTACGAGCAGTACTTC
TRBJ2-6	many	TRBV5-1	NA	CASSSPGANVLTF	TGCGCCAGCAGCTCTCCCGGGGCCAACGTCCTGACTTTC
TRBJ1-3	few	TRBV6-1	NA	CASSPPPPGNTIYF	TGTGCCAGCAGTCCCCCCCCTCCAGGAAACACCATATATTTT
TRBJ1-2	few	TRBV19	NA	CASSPEGDGYTF	TGTGCCAGTAGCCCCGAGGGGGATGGCTACACCTTC
TRBJ2-1	NA	TRBV6-4	TRBD2	CASSAGLAGGSDEQFF	TGTGCCAGCAGCGCTGGACTAGCGGGGGGCAGTGATGAGCAGTTCTTC
TRBJ2-2	NA	TRBV5-6	NA	CASSFEATGELFF	TGTGCCAGCAGCTTCGAGGCCACCGGGGAGCTGTTTTTT
TRBJ1-6	many	TRBV7-2	NA	CASSLRWQGLWPLHF	TGTGCCAGCAGCTTAAGATGGCAAGGATTGTGGCCCCTCCACTTT
TRBJ2-3	many	TRBV6-2/TRBV6-3	TRBD2	CASSPRSGGSRSQYF	TGTGCCAGCAGTCCGCGCAGCGGGGGGTCTCGGTCGCAGTATTTT
TRBJ1-2	NA	TRBV18	NA	CASSPPETGPPGYTF	TGTGCCAGCTCACCCCCGGAGACCGGGCCTCCTGGCTACACCTTC
TRBJ2-1	few	TRBV20-1	NA	CSARDDSHEQFF	TGCAGTGCTAGAGACGACTCCCATGAGCAGTTCTTC
TRBJ2-5	many	TRBV5-1	TRBD2	CASSQGTSGQETQYF	TGCGCCAGCAGCCAAGGGACTAGCGGGCAAGAGACCCAGTACTTC
TRBJ2-3	NA	TRBV5-1	TRBD1	CASSLQQGGDTQYF	TGCGCCAGCAGCCTACAACAGGGGGGAGATACGCAGTATTTT
TRBJ2-2	many	TRBV3-1	NA	CASSQGRNTGELFF	TGCGCCAGCAGCCAGGGACGGAACACCGGGGAGCTGTTTTTT
TRBJ2-6	NA	TRBV6-1	NA	CASSPSRATGANVLTF	TGTGCCAGCAGCCCCTCTCGGGCAACTGGGGCCAACGTCCTGACTTTC
TRBJ2-3	NA	TRBV6-2/TRBV6-3	TRBD2	CASSYGLAGGQDTQYF	TGTGCCAGCAGTTACGGACTAGCGGGGGGACAAGATACGCAGTATTTT
TRBJ1-6	NA	TRBV11-1	TRBD1	CASSVSYRGPNSPLHF	TGTGCCAGCAGTGTTTCCTACAGGGGGCCCAATTCACCCCTCCACTTT
TRBJ2-7	NA	TRBV6-1	NA	CASSAQGNEQYF	TGTGCCAGCAGTGCTCAAGGGAACGAGCAGTACTTC
TRBJ2-2	NA	TRBV15	NA	CATSSNKVTGELFF	TGTGCCACCAGCTCGAACAAGGTCACCGGGGAGCTGTTTTTT
TRBJ2-4	many	TRBV5-4	NA	CASSQGGAGENIQYF	TGTGCCAGCAGCCAGGGGGGGGCAGGAGAAAACATTCAGTACTTC
TRBJ2-6	few	TRBV12-3/TRBV12-4	NA	CASSVGEYTAGANVLTF	TGTGCCAGCAGCGTGGGGGAATACACTGCTGGGGCCAACGTCCTGACTTTC
TRBJ1-2	NA	TRBV6-5	NA	CASSYRQIRGYGYTF	TGTGCCAGCAGTTACCGACAAATCCGGGGCTATGGCTACACCTTC
TRBJ2-7	NA	TRBV7-6	NA	CASSSVTYEQYF	TGTGCCAGCAGCTCCGTTACCTACGAGCAGTACTTC